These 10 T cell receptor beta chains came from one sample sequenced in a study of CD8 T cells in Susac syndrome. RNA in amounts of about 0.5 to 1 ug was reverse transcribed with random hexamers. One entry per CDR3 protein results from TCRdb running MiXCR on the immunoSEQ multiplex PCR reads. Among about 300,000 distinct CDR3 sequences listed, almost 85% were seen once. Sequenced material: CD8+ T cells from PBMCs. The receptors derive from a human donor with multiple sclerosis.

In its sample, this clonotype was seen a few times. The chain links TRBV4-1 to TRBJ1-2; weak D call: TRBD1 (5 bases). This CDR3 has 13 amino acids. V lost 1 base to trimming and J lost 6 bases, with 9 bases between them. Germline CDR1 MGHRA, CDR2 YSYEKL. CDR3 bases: TGCGCCAGCAGCCAAGCTAAGACAGATGGCTACACCTTC. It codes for CASSQAKTDGYTF.

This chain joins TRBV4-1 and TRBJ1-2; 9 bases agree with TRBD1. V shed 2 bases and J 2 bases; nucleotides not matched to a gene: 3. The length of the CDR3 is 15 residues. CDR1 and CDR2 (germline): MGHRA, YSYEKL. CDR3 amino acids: CASSQTQGANYGYTF. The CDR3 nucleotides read TGCGCCAGCAGCCAAACACAGGGGGCGAACTATGGCTACACCTTC.

In DNA, the CDR3 is TGCGCCAGCAGCCAAGATTGGGGGACCGATCAGCCCCAGCATTTT. It specifies CASSQDWGTDQPQHF. The J gene is TRBJ1-5, the V gene TRBV4-3; tentatively, D is TRBD1 (5 bases). Trimming took off 0 bases at V and 5 bases at J, with 11 bases between the two ends. Germline CDR1 and CDR2: LGHNA and YSLEER. The CDR3 runs to 15 residues.

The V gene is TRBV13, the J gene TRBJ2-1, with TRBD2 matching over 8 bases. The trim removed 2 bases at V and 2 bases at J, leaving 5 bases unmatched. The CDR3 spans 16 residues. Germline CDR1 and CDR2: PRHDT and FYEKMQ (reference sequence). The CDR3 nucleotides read TGTGCCAGCAGCTTAAACGGGAGGGGGGCCTACAATGAGCAGTTCTTC. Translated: CASSLNGRGAYNEQFF.

The CDR3 protein is CASSPTAYEQYF. The CDR3 region has the DNA TGTGCCAGCAGCCCGACAGCCTACGAGCAGTACTTC. The chain couples TRBV28 to TRBJ2-7; perhaps TRBD1 as D (5 bases). Germline CDR1 MDHEN, CDR2 SYDVKM. CDR3 size: 12 residues. V gave up 6 bases and J gave up 2 bases, with 8 bases separating them.

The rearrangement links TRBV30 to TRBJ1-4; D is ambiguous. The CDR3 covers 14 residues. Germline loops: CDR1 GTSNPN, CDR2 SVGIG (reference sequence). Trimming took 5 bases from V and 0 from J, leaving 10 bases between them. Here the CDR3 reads CAWHPGATNEKLFF. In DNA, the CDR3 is TGTGCCTGGCACCCTGGGGCAACTAATGAAAAACTGTTTTTT.

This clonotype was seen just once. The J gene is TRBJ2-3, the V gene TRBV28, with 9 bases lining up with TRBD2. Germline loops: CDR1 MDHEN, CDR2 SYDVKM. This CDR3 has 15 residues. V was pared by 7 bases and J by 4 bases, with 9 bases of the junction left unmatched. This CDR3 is CASTPWEREADTQYF. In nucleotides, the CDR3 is TGTGCCAGCACCCCATGGGAGCGGGAGGCAGATACGCAGTATTTT.

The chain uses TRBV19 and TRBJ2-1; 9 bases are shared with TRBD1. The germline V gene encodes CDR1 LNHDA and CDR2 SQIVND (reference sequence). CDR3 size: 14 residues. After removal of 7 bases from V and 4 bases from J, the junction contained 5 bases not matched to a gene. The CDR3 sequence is CASKGQGAYNEQFF. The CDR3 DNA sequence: TGTGCCAGTAAGGGACAGGGAGCTTACAATGAGCAGTTCTTC. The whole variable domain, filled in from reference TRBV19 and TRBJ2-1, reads DGGITQSPKYLFRKEGQNVTLSCEQNLNHDAMYWYRQDPGQGLRLIYYSQIVNDFQKGDIAEGYSVSREKKESFPLTVTSAQKNPTAFYLCASKGQGAYNEQFFGPGTRLTVL.

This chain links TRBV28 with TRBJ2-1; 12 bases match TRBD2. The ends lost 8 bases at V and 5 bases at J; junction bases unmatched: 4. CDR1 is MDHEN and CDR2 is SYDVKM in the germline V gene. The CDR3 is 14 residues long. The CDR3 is CASFRLAGDNEQFF. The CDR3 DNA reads TGTGCCAGCTTCAGACTAGCGGGAGACAATGAGCAGTTCTTC.

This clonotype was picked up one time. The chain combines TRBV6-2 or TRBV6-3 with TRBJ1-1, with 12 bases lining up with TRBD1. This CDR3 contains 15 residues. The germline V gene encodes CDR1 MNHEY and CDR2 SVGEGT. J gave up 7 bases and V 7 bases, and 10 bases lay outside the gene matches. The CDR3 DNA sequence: TGTGCCAGCAACCCACAGGGACAGGGGGCCGGTGAAGCTTTCTTT. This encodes CASNPQGQGAGEAFF.